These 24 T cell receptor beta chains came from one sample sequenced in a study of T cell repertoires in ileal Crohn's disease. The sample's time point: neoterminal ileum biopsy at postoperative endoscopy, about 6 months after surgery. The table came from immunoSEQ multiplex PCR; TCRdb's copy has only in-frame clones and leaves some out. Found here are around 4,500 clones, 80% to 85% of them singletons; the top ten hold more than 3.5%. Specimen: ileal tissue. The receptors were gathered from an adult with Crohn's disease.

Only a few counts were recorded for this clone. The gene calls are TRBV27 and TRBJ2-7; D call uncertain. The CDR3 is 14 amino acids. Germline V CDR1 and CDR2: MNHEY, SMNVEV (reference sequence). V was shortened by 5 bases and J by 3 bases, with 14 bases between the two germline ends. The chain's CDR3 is CASSPSDGIYEQYF. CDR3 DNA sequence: TGTGCCAGCAGTCCTTCGGACGGTATCTACGAGCAGTACTTC.

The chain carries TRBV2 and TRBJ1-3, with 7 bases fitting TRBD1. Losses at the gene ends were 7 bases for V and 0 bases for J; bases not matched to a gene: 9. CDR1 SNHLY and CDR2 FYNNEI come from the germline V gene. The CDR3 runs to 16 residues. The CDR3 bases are TGTGCCAGCACTCAAGGACAGGCGTCCTCTGGAAACACCATATATTTT. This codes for CASTQGQASSGNTIYF.

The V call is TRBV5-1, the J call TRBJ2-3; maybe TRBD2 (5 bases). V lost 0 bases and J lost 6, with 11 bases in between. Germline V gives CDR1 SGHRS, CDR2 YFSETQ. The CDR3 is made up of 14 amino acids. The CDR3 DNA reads TGCGCCAGCAGCTTGGAGGCTAGCCCCGATACGCAGTATTTT. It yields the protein CASSLEASPDTQYF.

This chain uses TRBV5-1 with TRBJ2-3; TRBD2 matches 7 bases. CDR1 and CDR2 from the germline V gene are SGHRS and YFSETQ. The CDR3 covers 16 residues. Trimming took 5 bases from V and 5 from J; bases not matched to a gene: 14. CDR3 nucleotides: TGCGCCAGCAGGGTGGCATATGCGGGAGATGGAGATACGCAGTATTTT. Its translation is CASRVAYAGDGDTQYF.

CDR3 nucleotide sequence: TGCGCCAGCAGTGACTACGAGCAGTACTTC. Protein product: CASSDYEQYF. The chain has TRBV10-1 and TRBJ2-7; D ambiguous. Looked up from germline, CDR1 is WNHNN and CDR2 is SYGVQD (reference sequence). The CDR3 is 10 amino acids. V gave up 3 bases and J gave up 3 bases, with 0 bases separating them.

The CDR3 DNA sequence: TGTGCTAGTGGTCCGTCCCAGGCTAGCGGAAGAAATGAGCAGTTCTTC. Translating it yields CASGPSQASGRNEQFF. This rearrangement joins TRBV12-5 to TRBJ2-1; 7 bases line up with TRBD2. With V trimmed by 5 bases and J by 7 bases, 14 bases remained unmatched. The germline V gene has CDR1 LGHNT and CDR2 FRNRAP. This CDR3 comprises 16 residues.

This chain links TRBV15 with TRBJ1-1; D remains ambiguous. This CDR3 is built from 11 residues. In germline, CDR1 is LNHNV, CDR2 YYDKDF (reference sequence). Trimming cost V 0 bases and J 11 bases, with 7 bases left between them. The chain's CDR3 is CATSRDLVAFF. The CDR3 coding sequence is TGTGCCACCAGCAGAGATTTAGTGGCTTTCTTT.

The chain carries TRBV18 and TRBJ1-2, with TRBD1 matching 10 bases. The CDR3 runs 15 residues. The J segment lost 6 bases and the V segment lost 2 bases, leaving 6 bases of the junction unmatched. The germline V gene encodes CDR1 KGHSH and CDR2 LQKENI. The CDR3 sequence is CASSPNAGTGDGYTF. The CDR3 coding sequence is TGTGCCAGCTCACCAAACGCCGGGACAGGGGATGGCTACACCTTC.

The chain's CDR3 is CASSAGPDTQYF. CDR3 DNA: TGTGCCAGCAGCGCCGGGCCAGATACGCAGTATTTT. The chain combines TRBV14 with TRBJ2-3; D gene unclear. The CDR3 loop spans 12 amino acids. V lost 5 bases, J lost 4 bases, and 7 bases lay in between. The V gene's germline CDR1 is SGHDN and CDR2 FVKESK.

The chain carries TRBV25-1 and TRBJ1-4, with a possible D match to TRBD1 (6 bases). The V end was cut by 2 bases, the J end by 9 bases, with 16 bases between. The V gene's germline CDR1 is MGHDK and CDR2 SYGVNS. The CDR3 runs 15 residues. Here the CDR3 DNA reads TGTGCCAGCAGTGAAACAGGGCCCCATGGGAAAAAACTGTTTTTT. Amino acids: CASSETGPHGKKLFF.

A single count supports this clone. CDR3: CASSLARSASGTGELFF. DNA of the CDR3: TGTGCCAGCAGCTTAGCAAGGAGTGCTAGCGGAACCGGGGAGCTGTTTTTT. The chain uses TRBV7-9 and TRBJ2-2; TRBD2 aligns across 7 bases. This CDR3 is built from 17 residues. Germline V gene lookup returns CDR1 SEHNR and CDR2 FQNEAQ (reference sequence). V lost 0 bases to trimming and J lost 5 bases; unmatched junction nucleotides: 9.

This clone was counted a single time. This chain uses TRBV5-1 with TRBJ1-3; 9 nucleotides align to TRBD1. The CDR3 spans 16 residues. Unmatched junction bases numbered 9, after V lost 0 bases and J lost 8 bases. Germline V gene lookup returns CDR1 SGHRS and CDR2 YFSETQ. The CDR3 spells CASSLVTGQGMDTIYF. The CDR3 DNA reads TGCGCCAGCAGCTTGGTAACGGGACAGGGTATGGACACCATATATTTT.

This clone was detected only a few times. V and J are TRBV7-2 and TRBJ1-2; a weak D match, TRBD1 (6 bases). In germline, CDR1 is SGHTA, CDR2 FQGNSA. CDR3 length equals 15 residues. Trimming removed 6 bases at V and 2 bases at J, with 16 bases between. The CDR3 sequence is CASSPQTGSNYGYTF. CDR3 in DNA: TGTGCCAGCAGTCCTCAAACAGGGAGCAACTATGGCTACACCTTC.

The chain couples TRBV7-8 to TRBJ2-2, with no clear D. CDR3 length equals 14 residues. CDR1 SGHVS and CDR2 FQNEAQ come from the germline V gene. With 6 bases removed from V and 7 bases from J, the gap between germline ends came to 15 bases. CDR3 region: CASRVEAGNGELFF. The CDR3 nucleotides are TGTGCCAGCAGAGTAGAGGCTGGTAACGGGGAGCTGTTTTTT.

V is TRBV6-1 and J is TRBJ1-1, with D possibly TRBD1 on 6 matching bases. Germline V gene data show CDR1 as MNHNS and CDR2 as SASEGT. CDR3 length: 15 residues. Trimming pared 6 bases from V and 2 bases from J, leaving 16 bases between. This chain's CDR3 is CASRRGGAVNTEAFF. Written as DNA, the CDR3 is TGTGCCAGCAGGAGGGGGGGGGCAGTTAACACTGAAGCTTTCTTT.

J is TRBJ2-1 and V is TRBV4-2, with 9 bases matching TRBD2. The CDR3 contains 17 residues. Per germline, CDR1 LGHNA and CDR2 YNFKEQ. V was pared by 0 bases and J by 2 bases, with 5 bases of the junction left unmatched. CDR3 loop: CASSQDEAGGAYNEQFF. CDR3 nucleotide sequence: TGTGCCAGCAGCCAAGATGAGGCGGGAGGGGCCTACAATGAGCAGTTCTTC.

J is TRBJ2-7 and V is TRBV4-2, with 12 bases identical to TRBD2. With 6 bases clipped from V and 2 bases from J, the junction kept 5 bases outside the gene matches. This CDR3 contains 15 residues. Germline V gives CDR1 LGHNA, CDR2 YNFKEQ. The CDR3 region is CASRPGLAGPYEQYF. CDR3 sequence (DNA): TGTGCCAGCAGACCCGGACTAGCGGGACCCTACGAGCAGTACTTC.

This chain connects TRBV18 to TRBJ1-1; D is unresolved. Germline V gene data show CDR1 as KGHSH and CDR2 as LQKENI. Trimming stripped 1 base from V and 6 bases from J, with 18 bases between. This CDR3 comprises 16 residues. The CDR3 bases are TGTGCCAGCTCACCACTTGCGACAAGGTCTAACGCTGAAGCTTTCTTT. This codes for CASSPLATRSNAEAFF.

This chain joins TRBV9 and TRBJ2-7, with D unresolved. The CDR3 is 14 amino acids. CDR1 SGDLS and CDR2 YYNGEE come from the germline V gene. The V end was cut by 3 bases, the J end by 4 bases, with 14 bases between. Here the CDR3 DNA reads TGTGCCAGCAGCGCCAGTGATTACCCTTACGAGCAGTACTTC. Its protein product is CASSASDYPYEQYF.

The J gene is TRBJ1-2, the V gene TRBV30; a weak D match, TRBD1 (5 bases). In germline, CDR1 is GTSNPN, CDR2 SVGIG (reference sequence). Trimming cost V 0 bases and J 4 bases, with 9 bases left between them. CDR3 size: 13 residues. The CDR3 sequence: CAWSVGARYGYTF. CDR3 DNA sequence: TGTGCCTGGAGTGTTGGGGCCCGCTATGGCTACACCTTC.

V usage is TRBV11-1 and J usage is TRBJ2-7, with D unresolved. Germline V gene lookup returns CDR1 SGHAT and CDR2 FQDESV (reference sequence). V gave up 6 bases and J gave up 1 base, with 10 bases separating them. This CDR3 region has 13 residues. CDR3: CASSHGQSYEQYF. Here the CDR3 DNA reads TGTGCCAGCAGTCACGGGCAGTCCTACGAGCAGTACTTC. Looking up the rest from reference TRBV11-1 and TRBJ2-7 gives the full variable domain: EAEVAQSPRYKITEKSQAVAFWCDPISGHATLYWYRQILGQGPELLVQFQDESVVDDSQLPKDRFSAERLKGVDSTLKIQPAELGDSAMYLCASSHGQSYEQYFGPGTRLTVT.

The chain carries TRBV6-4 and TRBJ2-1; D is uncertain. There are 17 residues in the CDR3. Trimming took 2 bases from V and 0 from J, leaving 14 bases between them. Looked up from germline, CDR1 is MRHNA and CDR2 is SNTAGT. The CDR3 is CASSDNEVGSSYNEQFF. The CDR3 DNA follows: TGTGCCAGCAGTGACAATGAAGTCGGAAGCTCCTACAATGAGCAGTTCTTC.

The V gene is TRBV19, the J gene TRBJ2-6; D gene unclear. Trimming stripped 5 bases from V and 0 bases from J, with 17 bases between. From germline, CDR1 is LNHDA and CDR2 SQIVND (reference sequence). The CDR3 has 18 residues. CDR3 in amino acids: CASSQNGRQGSGANVLTF. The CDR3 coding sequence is TGTGCCAGTAGTCAGAACGGACGCCAAGGCTCTGGGGCCAACGTCCTGACTTTC.

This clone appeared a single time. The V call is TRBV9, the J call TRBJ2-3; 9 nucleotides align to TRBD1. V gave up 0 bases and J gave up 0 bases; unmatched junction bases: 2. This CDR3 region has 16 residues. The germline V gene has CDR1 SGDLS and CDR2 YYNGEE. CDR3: CASSVVGQGSTDTQYF. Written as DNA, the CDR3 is TGTGCCAGCAGCGTAGTAGGACAGGGGAGCACAGATACGCAGTATTTT.